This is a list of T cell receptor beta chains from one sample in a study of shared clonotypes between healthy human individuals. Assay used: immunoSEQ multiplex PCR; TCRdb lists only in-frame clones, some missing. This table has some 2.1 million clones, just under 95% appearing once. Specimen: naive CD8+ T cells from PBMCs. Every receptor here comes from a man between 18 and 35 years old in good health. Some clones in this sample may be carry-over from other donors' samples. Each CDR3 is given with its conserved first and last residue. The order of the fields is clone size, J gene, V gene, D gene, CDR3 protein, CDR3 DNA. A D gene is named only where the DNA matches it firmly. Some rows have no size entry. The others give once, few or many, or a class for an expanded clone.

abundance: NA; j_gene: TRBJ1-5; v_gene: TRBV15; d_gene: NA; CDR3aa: CATSRDLDSSNQPQHF; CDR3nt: TGTGCCACCAGCAGAGATTTGGACAGCAGCAATCAGCCCCAGCATTTT
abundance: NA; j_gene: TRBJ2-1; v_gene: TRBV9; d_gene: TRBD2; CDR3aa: CASSVVSGISSYNEQFF; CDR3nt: TGTGCCAGCAGCGTAGTTAGCGGGATTAGCTCCTACAATGAGCAGTTCTTC
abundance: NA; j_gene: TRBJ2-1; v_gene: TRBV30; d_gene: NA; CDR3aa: CAWSVRYNEQFF; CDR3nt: TGTGCCTGGAGTGTTAGGTACAATGAGCAGTTCTTC
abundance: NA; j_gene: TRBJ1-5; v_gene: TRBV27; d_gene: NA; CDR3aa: CASSVRDSNQPQHF; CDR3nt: TGTGCCAGCAGCGTCCGGGACAGCAATCAGCCCCAGCATTTT
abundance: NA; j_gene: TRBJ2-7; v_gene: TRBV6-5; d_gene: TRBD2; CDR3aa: CASSYSLAASYEQYF; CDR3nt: TGTGCCAGCAGTTACTCGCTAGCGGCATCCTACGAGCAGTACTTC
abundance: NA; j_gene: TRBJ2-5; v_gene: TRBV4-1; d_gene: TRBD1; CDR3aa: CASSQYPTGGLGETQYF; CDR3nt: TGCGCCAGCAGCCAATACCCGACAGGGGGATTGGGAGAGACCCAGTACTTC
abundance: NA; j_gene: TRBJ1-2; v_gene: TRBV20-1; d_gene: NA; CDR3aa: CSAGTNYGYTF; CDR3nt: TGCAGTGCGGGCACTAACTATGGCTACACCTTC
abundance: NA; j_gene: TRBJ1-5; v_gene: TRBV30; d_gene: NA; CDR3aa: CAWRFGNQPQHF; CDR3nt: TGTGCCTGGAGATTCGGAAATCAGCCCCAGCATTTT
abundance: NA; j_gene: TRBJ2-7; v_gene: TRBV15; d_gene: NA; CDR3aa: CATSRDFRQGGTYEQYF; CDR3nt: TGTGCCACCAGCAGAGATTTTCGGCAGGGCGGGACCTACGAGCAGTACTTC
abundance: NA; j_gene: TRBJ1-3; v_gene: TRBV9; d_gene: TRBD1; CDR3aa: CASSPGTGGNTIYF; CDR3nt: TGTGCCAGCAGCCCAGGGACAGGCGGAAACACCATATATTTT
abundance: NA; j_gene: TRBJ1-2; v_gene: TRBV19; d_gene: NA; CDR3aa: CASRRPDMGDYGYTF; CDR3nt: TGTGCCAGTAGGAGGCCAGACATGGGGGACTATGGCTACACCTTC
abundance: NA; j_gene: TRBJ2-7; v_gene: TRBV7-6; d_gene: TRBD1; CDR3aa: CASSSTGVSYEQYF; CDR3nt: TGTGCCAGCAGCTCCACAGGGGTCTCCTACGAGCAGTACTTC
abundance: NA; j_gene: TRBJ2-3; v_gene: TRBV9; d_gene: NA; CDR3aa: CASSATGNTDTQYF; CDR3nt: TGTGCCAGCAGCGCGACAGGAAACACAGATACGCAGTATTTT
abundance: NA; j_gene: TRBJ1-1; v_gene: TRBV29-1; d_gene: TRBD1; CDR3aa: CSAKNRGNTEAFF; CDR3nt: TGCAGCGCCAAGAACAGGGGGAACACTGAAGCTTTCTTT
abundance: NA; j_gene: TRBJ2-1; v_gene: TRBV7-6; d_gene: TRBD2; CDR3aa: CASSLGLAGVTNNEQFF; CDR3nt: TGTGCCAGCAGCTTAGGGTTAGCGGGCGTAACGAACAATGAGCAGTTCTTC
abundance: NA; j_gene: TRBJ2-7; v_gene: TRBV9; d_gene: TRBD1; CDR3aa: CASSAGTGAGGEQYF; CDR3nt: TGTGCCAGCAGCGCCGGGACAGGCGCTGGAGGGGAGCAGTACTTC
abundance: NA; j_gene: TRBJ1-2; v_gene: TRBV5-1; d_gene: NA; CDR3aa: CASSLGGDHGYTF; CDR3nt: TGCGCCAGCAGCTTGGGAGGGGATCATGGCTACACCTTC
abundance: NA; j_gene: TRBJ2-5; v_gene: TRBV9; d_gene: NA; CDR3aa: CASSVAAAGRETQYF; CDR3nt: TGTGCCAGCAGCGTAGCGGCGGCAGGGAGAGAGACCCAGTACTTC
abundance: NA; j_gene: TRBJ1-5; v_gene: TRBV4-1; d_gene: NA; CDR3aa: CASSRQEGSNQPQHF; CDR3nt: TGCGCCAGCAGCCGCCAGGAGGGTAGCAATCAGCCCCAGCATTTT
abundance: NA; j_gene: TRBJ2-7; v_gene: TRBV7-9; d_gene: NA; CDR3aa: CASSGHLSYEQYF; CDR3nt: TGTGCCAGCTCCGGACACCTCTCCTACGAGCAGTACTTC
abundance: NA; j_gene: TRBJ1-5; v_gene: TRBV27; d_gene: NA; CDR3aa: CASSHTGSNQPQHF; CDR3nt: TGTGCCAGCAGTCACACCGGGAGCAATCAGCCCCAGCATTTT
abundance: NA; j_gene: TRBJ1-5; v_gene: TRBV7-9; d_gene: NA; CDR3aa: CASSPDRSQPQHF; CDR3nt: TGTGCCAGCAGCCCCGACAGATCTCAGCCCCAGCATTTT
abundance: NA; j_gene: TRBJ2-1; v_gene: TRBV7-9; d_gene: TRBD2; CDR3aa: CASSHSSGVYNEQFF; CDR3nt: TGTGCCAGCAGCCATTCTAGCGGGGTCTACAATGAGCAGTTCTTC
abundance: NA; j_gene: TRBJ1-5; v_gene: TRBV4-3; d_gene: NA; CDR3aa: CASSQRGYSNQPQHF; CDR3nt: TGCGCCAGCAGCCAACGGGGATATAGCAATCAGCCCCAGCATTTT
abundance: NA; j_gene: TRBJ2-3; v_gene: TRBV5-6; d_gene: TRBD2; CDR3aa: CASSLGSSGRTDTQYF; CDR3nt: TGTGCCAGCAGCTTGGGGTCTAGCGGGAGGACGGATACGCAGTATTTT
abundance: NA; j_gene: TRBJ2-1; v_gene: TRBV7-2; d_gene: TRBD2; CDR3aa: CASSLADSGMGEQFF; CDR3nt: TGTGCCAGCAGCTTAGCTGATAGCGGGATGGGGGAGCAGTTCTTC
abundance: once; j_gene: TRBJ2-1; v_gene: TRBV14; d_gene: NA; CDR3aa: CASSPSVRSYNEQFF; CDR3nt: TGTGCCAGCAGCCCCAGCGTGCGCTCCTACAATGAGCAGTTCTTC
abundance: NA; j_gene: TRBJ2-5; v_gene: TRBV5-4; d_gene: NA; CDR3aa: CASSGDEYQETQYF; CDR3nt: TGTGCCAGCAGCGGAGATGAGTACCAAGAGACCCAGTACTTC
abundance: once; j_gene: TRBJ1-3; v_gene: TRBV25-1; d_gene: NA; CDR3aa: CASSELLGAGNTIYF; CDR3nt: TGTGCCAGCAGTGAATTATTGGGGGCTGGAAACACCATATATTTT